These 8 T cell receptor beta chains share one sample of origin, sequenced in a study of human T cells and chemical hapten exposure. TCRdb ran MiXCR on the RACE reads and lists one entry per CDR3 protein. Of 80,000 to 95,000 distinct CDR3 sequences detected, around 10% appear once; the ten largest clones hold 1.6%. Regarding time point: patch test 2, 6 weeks after DPC sensitization. Treatment: therapeutic diphenylcyclopropenone sensitization with weekly scalp DPC. The source material was whole blood, sampled in connection with sensitization to the hapten diphenylcyclopropenone (DPC). The receptors originated from a man between 18 and 35 years old with alopecia areata. Some clones in this sample may be carry-over from other donors' samples.

This clonotype showed up just a few times. V is TRBV7-3 and J is TRBJ2-3, with D unclear. Germline CDR1 SGHTA, CDR2 FQGTGA. The CDR3 is 13 amino acids. The V gene lost 5 bases and the J gene lost 6 bases, with 12 bases spanning the gap. CDR3: CASSTYPVDTQYF. CDR3 nucleotide sequence: TGTGCCAGCAGCACGTACCCTGTGGATACGCAGTATTTT.

The chain links TRBV20-1 to TRBJ2-7; the D gene is possibly TRBD1 (5 bases). This CDR3 is 14 amino acids long. V lost 0 bases, J lost 1 base, and 10 bases lay in between. Germline loops: CDR1 DFQATT, CDR2 SNEGSKA (reference sequence). For the CDR3, the DNA is TGCAGTGCTAGAGAATGGAAGGGGTCCTACGAGCAGTACTTC. Translating it yields CSAREWKGSYEQYF.

This clonotype was seen at least ten times. The chain carries TRBV6-5 and TRBJ1-5; TRBD1 is a possible D gene (5 bases). CDR1 is MNHEY and CDR2 is SVGAGI in the germline V gene. The CDR3 is 15 amino acids. V was pared by 0 bases and J by 3 bases, with 9 bases between. The CDR3 coding sequence is TGTGCCAGCAGTTACTCTGGGGGGATCAATCAGCCCCAGCATTTT. Amino acid sequence: CASSYSGGINQPQHF.

This clonotype was seen a few times. The chain links TRBV29-1 to TRBJ2-3; D remains ambiguous. Germline V gene data show CDR1 as SQVTM and CDR2 as ANQGSEA. Trimming removed 6 bases at V and 6 bases at J, with 7 bases between. The CDR3 totals 10 residues. The CDR3 nucleotides are TGCAGCGTAGCAAGTGATACGCAGTATTTT. It translates to CSVASDTQYF.

In its sample, this clonotype was seen a few times. The rearrangement joins TRBV3-1 to TRBJ1-5, with D perhaps TRBD1 (5 bases). The V end lost 0 bases, the J end lost 6 bases, and 6 bases lay between the germline ends. The CDR3 consists of 13 residues. The germline gives CDR1 LGHDT, CDR2 YNNKEL (reference sequence). In DNA, the CDR3 is TGTGCCAGCAGCCAAGATCAGGGTCAGCCCCAGCATTTT. Its protein is CASSQDQGQPQHF.

CDR3 nucleotide sequence: TGTGCCAGCAGCTTCGACAGGGTCCCCCTCCACTTT. This encodes CASSFDRVPLHF. The chain joins TRBV7-2 to TRBJ1-6, with TRBD1 identical over 7 bases. With V trimmed by 3 bases and J by 13 bases, 3 bases remained unmatched. Germline values: CDR1 SGHTA, CDR2 FQGNSA. CDR3 size: 12 residues.

The chain joins TRBV5-5 to TRBJ2-2, with 7 bases matching TRBD1. Germline CDR1 SGHKS, CDR2 YYEKEE (reference sequence). Trimming removed 3 bases from V and 1 base from J; junction bases left unmatched: 3. The CDR3 is 15 amino acids. CDR3 region: CASSYRGQNTGELFF. CDR3 sequence (DNA): TGTGCCAGCAGCTACAGGGGTCAGAACACCGGGGAGCTGTTTTTT.

This clonotype occurred many times. The chain carries TRBV29-1 and TRBJ1-1; a possible D gene is TRBD1 (5 bases). V lost 4 bases and J 6 bases, leaving 15 bases between the germline ends. The CDR3 sequence is 13 residues long. The germline CDR1 and CDR2 sequences are SQVTM and ANQGSEA. CDR3 in amino acids: CSVGAGTVSEAFF. Written as DNA, the CDR3 is TGCAGCGTTGGGGCAGGGACCGTCTCTGAAGCTTTCTTT. The full variable domain, its missing parts supplied by reference TRBV29-1 and TRBJ1-1, is SAVISQKPSRDICQRGTSLTIQCQVDSQVTMMFWYRQQPGQSLTLIATANQGSEATYESGFVIDKFPISRPNLTFSTLTVSNMSPEDSSIYLCSVGAGTVSEAFFGQGTRLTVV.